This T cell receptor beta chain was obtained from a study of blood T cell repertoires in COVID-19 (dated by TCRdb to 2019 to 2021). About the full investigation: Collaborator samples came from the United States, Italy and Spain and covered acute and convalescent phases of COVID-19. The material from the prospective study consisted of cDNA or gDNA derived from T cells, B-cell-depleted T cells, or PBMCs. The dataset comprised deeply sampled blood TCRbeta repertoires from subjects exposed to, actively infected with, or recovered from COVID-19. The repertoires were released in a freely available public database intended as a resource for research on the immune response to SARS-CoV-2. The samples were drawn from two sources: the first 160 participants of the ongoing ImmuneRACE study, and 1,200 or so subjects contributed by 6 global collaborators. Nearly every sample came with metadata listing a de-identified subject ID, COVID-19 status, age in years and sex. Where available, HLA class I and class II types were obtained from metadata supplied by the sample provider rather than from assay-based typing. What the research found in general, with its limitations: How much clinical and demographic metadata was included differed by source and by participant, and the metadata was provided uncurated.

As to this clone: The target of this receptor is not known. The input lacks base qualities; no much larger clone sits a single base away.

TCRbeta CDR3 regions were amplified from genomic DNA by means of the immunoSEQ Assay, a bias-controlled multiplex PCR. The original pipeline was this. Nucleated cell counts per sample were estimated from amplification of reference gene primers within the assay. To quantify the absolute abundance of each unique TCRbeta CDR3 rearrangement, sequence reads were collapsed and filtered. For each sample, productive Simpson clonality was calculated by taking the square root of Simpson's diversity index across productive rearrangements. TCRdb provides this immuneACCESS table in a form limited to in-frame rearrangements. Some clones are lacking; in checked studies, under half of them reflect an unresolved V gene, and why the rest are absent is not known. That table supplies the V and J calls and clone size; D and trimming were determined from the DNA. In all, the sample holds tens of thousands of clones, and around four fifths of those were seen once. Around 19% of the sample lies in the top ten.

At the junction V is shortened by 6 bases and J by 6 bases, with 15 bases in between. CDR1 and CDR2, looked up from the germline V gene, are MNHEY and SVGAGI. The CDR3 runs 14 amino acids, cysteine and phenylalanine included. Solely the CDR3 DNA is kept, with 42 bases framed from the first base. Collaborating institutions collected whole blood in K2EDTA tubes following their own protocols. Collaborator samples were shipped for TCRbeta analysis as frozen whole blood, isolated PBMCs, or DNA extracted from either sample type. The rearrangement combines TRBV6-5 with TRBJ2-1; the D gene is perhaps TRBD2, on 6 matching bases. This receptor was obtained from a woman between 45 and 60 years old with active or convalescent COVID-19. Specimen: peripheral blood. CDR3 loop: CASSRPTSGNEQFF. The DNA is as follows: TGTGCCAGCAGCCGCCCGACTAGTGGCAATGAGCAGTTCTTC.